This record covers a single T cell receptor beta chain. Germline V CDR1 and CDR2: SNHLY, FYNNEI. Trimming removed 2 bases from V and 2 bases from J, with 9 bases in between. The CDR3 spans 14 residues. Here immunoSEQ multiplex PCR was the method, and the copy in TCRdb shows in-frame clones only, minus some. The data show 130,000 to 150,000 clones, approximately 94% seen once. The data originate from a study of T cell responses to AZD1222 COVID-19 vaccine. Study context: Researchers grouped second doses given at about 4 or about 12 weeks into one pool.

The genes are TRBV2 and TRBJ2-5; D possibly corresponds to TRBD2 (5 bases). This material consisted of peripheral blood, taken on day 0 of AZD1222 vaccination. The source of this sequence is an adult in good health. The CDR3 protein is CASSEISGQETQYF. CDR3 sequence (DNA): TGTGCCAGCAGTGAAATAAGCGGTCAAGAGACCCAGTACTTC. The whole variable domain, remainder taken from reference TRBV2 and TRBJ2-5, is EPEVTQTPSHQVTQMGQEVILRCVPISNHLYFYWYRQILGQKVEFLVSFYNNEISEKSEIFDDQFSVERPDGSNFTLKIRSTKLEDSAMYFCASSEISGQETQYFGPGTRLLVL.